These 29 T cell receptor beta chains were sequenced from one sample in a study of shared clonotypes between healthy human individuals (dated by TCRdb to 2019 to 2021). CD8 naive samples were CD45RO-negative cells positively selected for CCR7, giving a CD45RA+CCR7+ population that excluded TemRA cells. Receptor libraries were prepared by the immunoSEQ multiplex PCR assay. TCRdb's version of the immuneACCESS table is confined to in-frame rearrangements and falls short of the full clone set. An unresolved V gene accounts for under half of the shortfall where checked; the remainder is of unknown origin. Present in this sample are 2 million to 2.5 million clones, roughly 91% of which were seen just once. The ten biggest clones cover more than 1.5% of the sample. Sequenced: naive CD8+ T cells from PBMCs. The cell subset or site tag for this specimen amounts to: CD45RA+CCR7+. The receptors stem from a man aged 18 to 29 in good health. Some clones in this sample may be carry-over from other donors' samples.

This chain joins TRBV27 and TRBJ1-1; a possible D gene is TRBD1 (5 bases). The germline CDR1 and CDR2 sequences are MNHEY and SMNVEV (reference sequence). The CDR3 is 13 residues long. V dropped 2 bases and J dropped 4 bases, with 8 bases sitting between them. The CDR3, as DNA: TGTGCCAGCAGTTTAGGGGACGGCACTGAAGCTTTCTTT. Its translation is CASSLGDGTEAFF.

J is TRBJ2-7 and V is TRBV6-5, with TRBD1 identical over 7 bases. Germline CDR1 reads MNHEY; CDR2 reads SVGAGI. This CDR3 contains 15 residues. J was trimmed by 6 bases and V by 0 bases; bases with no gene match: 8. This chain's CDR3 is CASSYSPRGKGEQYF. The CDR3 bases are TGTGCCAGCAGTTACTCCCCCAGGGGGAAAGGCGAGCAGTACTTC.

The chain has TRBV19 and TRBJ2-1; unclear D gene. In germline, CDR1 is LNHDA, CDR2 SQIVND (reference sequence). V gave up 0 bases and J gave up 0 bases, with 9 bases separating them. The CDR3 is 16 residues long. CDR3 amino acids: CASSIEARSSYNEQFF. CDR3 nucleotides: TGTGCCAGTAGTATAGAAGCACGGAGCTCCTACAATGAGCAGTTCTTC.

The genes are TRBV25-1 and TRBJ2-1; possibly TRBD2 for D (5 bases). From germline, CDR1 is MGHDK and CDR2 SYGVNS. This CDR3 has 18 residues. Trimming cost V 1 base and J 3 bases, with 19 bases left between them. The CDR3, as DNA: TGTGCCAGCAGTGAATGGGTCGACGGGGTACCGTTCTACAATGAGCAGTTCTTC. Encoded protein: CASSEWVDGVPFYNEQFF. Based on the CDR3 plus reference TRBV25-1 and TRBJ2-1, the full variable domain is EADIYQTPRYLVIGTGKKITLECSQTMGHDKMYWYQQDPGMELHLIHYSYGVNSTEKGDLSSESTVSRIRTEHFPLTLESARPSHTSQYLCASSEWVDGVPFYNEQFFGPGTRLTVL.

The CDR3 sequence: CASSFVDTPYEQYF. In DNA, the CDR3 is TGTGCCAGCAGTTTTGTGGACACCCCCTACGAGCAGTACTTC. The rearrangement joins TRBV27 to TRBJ2-7; perhaps TRBD1 as D (5 bases). Trimming cost V 3 bases and J 2 bases, with 11 bases left between them. This CDR3 comprises 14 residues. Germline CDR1 MNHEY, CDR2 SMNVEV (reference sequence).

This clone has a handful of counts. J is TRBJ1-1 and V is TRBV27; 9 bases fit TRBD1. The CDR3 length is 15 residues. From germline, CDR1 is MNHEY and CDR2 SMNVEV (reference sequence). V was pared by 4 bases and J by 4 bases, with 7 bases of the junction left unmatched. The CDR3 DNA is TGTGCCAGCAGTTCCCGACAGGGGGAAGTCACTGAAGCTTTCTTT. Translating it yields CASSSRQGEVTEAFF.

The rearrangement links TRBV27 to TRBJ2-3; D not certain. V was shortened by 7 bases and J by 6 bases, with 11 bases between the two germline ends. CDR3 length equals 12 residues. The germline gives CDR1 MNHEY, CDR2 SMNVEV (reference sequence). In DNA, the CDR3 is TGTGCCAGCAATCATTTAGGGGATACGCAGTATTTT. Protein sequence: CASNHLGDTQYF.

Notes on this clone: Other DNA sequences in this specimen translate into the identical CDR3. The V call is TRBV7-9, the J call TRBJ2-2; D is ambiguous. Trimming removed 0 bases from V and 5 bases from J, with 7 bases in between. The CDR3 has 14 residues. Germline V lookup: CDR1 SEHNR, CDR2 FQNEAQ (reference sequence). The DNA of the CDR3 is TGTGCCAGCAGCTTAGCCCCTTCGACCGGGGAGCTGTTTTTT. Protein sequence: CASSLAPSTGELFF. Combining the CDR3 with reference TRBV7-9 and TRBJ2-2 gives the whole variable domain DTGVSQNPRHKITKRGQNVTFRCDPISEHNRLYWYRQTLGQGPEFLTYFQNEAQLEKSRLLSDRFSAERPKGSFSTLEIQRTEQGDSAMYLCASSLAPSTGELFFGEGSRLTVL.

The V gene is TRBV14, the J gene TRBJ2-1; perhaps TRBD1 as D (5 bases). This CDR3 region has 17 residues. CDR1 and CDR2 from the germline V gene are SGHDN and FVKESK. V was trimmed by 3 bases and J by 4 bases, leaving 19 bases between them. The CDR3 sequence is CASSHAPVQGLYNEQFF. The CDR3 nucleotides are TGTGCCAGCAGCCACGCCCCGGTCCAGGGCCTTTACAATGAGCAGTTCTTC.

The chain recombines TRBV4-3 with TRBJ1-2; 7 positions agree with TRBD1. V was clipped by 0 bases and J by 2 bases; unmatched bases: 9. CDR1 and CDR2 (germline): LGHNA, YSLEER. CDR3 size: 17 residues. The CDR3 bases are TGCGCCAGCAGCCAAGATGAATGGACAGGACTGAACTATGGCTACACCTTC. Protein product: CASSQDEWTGLNYGYTF.

This chain uses TRBV11-3 with TRBJ2-1; TRBD1 matches 9 bases. The CDR3 sequence is 15 residues long. Germline V gene sequence: CDR1 SGHNT, CDR2 YENEEA. With 5 bases clipped from V and 8 bases from J, the junction kept 10 bases outside the gene matches. The CDR3 reads CASSTGTGNPDEQFF. The CDR3 coding sequence is TGTGCCAGCAGCACTGGGACAGGGAATCCCGATGAGCAGTTCTTC.

To note about this clone: Distinct nucleotide sequences in the sample also encode this CDR3. The rearrangement joins TRBV7-9 to TRBJ2-7; maybe TRBD1 (5 bases). This CDR3 is 14 amino acids long. Germline-derived CDR1 and CDR2 are SEHNR and FQNEAQ (reference sequence). V was clipped by 2 bases and J by 1 base, with 9 bases between them. The CDR3 here is CASSLLGLSYEQYF. The CDR3 DNA sequence: TGTGCCAGCAGCTTACTGGGGCTTTCCTACGAGCAGTACTTC.

This clone showed up just once. The chain has TRBV28 and TRBJ2-4; D gene ambiguous. V lost 5 bases to trimming and J lost 0 bases, with 11 bases between them. This CDR3 spans 15 amino acids. Per germline, CDR1 MDHEN and CDR2 SYDVKM. CDR3 in amino acids: CASSPRGLAKNIQYF. Here the CDR3 DNA reads TGTGCCAGCAGTCCCAGAGGTCTAGCCAAAAACATTCAGTACTTC. Full variable domain (missing parts from reference TRBV28 and TRBJ2-4): DVKVTQSSRYLVKRTGEKVFLECVQDMDHENMFWYRQDPGLGLRLIYFSYDVKMKEKGDIPEGYSVSREKKERFSLILESASTNQTSMYLCASSPRGLAKNIQYFGAGTRLSVL.

The chain couples TRBV4-3 to TRBJ2-2, with D perhaps matching TRBD2 (6 bases). The V gene lost 4 bases and the J gene lost 4 bases, with 10 bases spanning the gap. CDR3 length equals 14 residues. Germline CDR1 LGHNA, CDR2 YSLEER. The chain's CDR3 is CASSLGSSTGELFF. The DNA of the CDR3 is TGCGCCAGCAGCCTCGGGAGCAGCACCGGGGAGCTGTTTTTT.

The chain recombines TRBV2 with TRBJ2-3, with 7 bases identical to TRBD2. From germline, CDR1 is SNHLY and CDR2 FYNNEI. The CDR3 has 16 residues. J lost 2 bases, V lost 2 bases, and 7 bases had no gene match. CDR3: CASSERGGSFTDTQYF. The DNA for the CDR3 is TGTGCCAGCAGTGAACGTGGCGGGAGTTTCACAGATACGCAGTATTTT.

This rearrangement joins TRBV7-6 to TRBJ2-3; 10 nucleotides agree with TRBD2. After removal of 2 bases from V and 4 bases from J, the junction contained 6 bases not matched to a gene. The germline V gene encodes CDR1 SGHVS and CDR2 FNYEAQ. The CDR3 contains 16 residues. As DNA, the CDR3 is TGTGCCAGCAGCTTATACAGCGGGAGGGCCTCAGATACGCAGTATTTT. Protein sequence: CASSLYSGRASDTQYF.

The V and J genes are TRBV18 and TRBJ2-5; 9 bases align to TRBD1. The CDR3 is made up of 14 amino acids. Germline CDR1 reads KGHSH; CDR2 reads LQKENI. The J segment lost 5 bases and the V segment lost 4 bases, leaving 5 bases of the junction unmatched. The CDR3 DNA reads TGTGCCAGCTCACTCGGACAGGGGAAGGAGACCCAGTACTTC. It codes for CASSLGQGKETQYF. The full variable domain, its missing parts supplied by reference TRBV18 and TRBJ2-5, is NAGVMQNPRHLVRRRGQEARLRCSPMKGHSHVYWYRQLPEEGLKFMVYLQKENIIDESGMPKERFSAEFPKEGPSILRIQQVVRGDSAAYFCASSLGQGKETQYFGPGTRLLVL.

This clone turned up a few times. The chain employs TRBV9 and TRBJ1-2, with D unclear. The CDR3 is 14 residues long. Germline CDR1 reads SGDLS; CDR2 reads YYNGEE. V was trimmed by 4 bases and J by 3 bases, leaving 13 bases between them. For the CDR3, the DNA is TGTGCCAGCAGCTCTAGTGAGGGATACTATGGCTACACCTTC. Amino acids: CASSSSEGYYGYTF.

The chain carries TRBV4-3 and TRBJ2-7, with TRBD2 identical over 14 bases. Germline assignment: CDR1 LGHNA and CDR2 YSLEER. This CDR3 is 16 amino acids long. The junction had 5 bases not matched to a gene; V was cut back by 1 base and J by 6 bases. DNA for the CDR3: TGCGCCAGCAGCCAAGGTGGGGGACTAGCGGGAGTCGAGCAGTACTTC. It specifies CASSQGGGLAGVEQYF.

The rearrangement uses TRBV25-1 and TRBJ2-1, with 12 positions matching TRBD2. J gave up 13 bases and V 8 bases, and 12 bases lay outside the gene matches. This CDR3 spans 14 amino acids. Germline V CDR1 and CDR2: MGHDK, SYGVNS. This chain's CDR3 is CASGVTGLAGSQFF. CDR3 nucleotide sequence: TGTGCCAGCGGGGTCACAGGACTAGCGGGATCACAGTTCTTC.

In regard to this clone: Different DNA sequences within this sample yield the same CDR3. The chain recombines TRBV9 with TRBJ2-7; maybe TRBD2 (6 bases). The CDR3 length is 14 residues. V was pared by 3 bases and J by 0 bases, with 10 bases between. Looked up from germline, CDR1 is SGDLS and CDR2 is YYNGEE. The DNA of the CDR3 is TGTGCCAGCAGCGGGGGGAGGAGCTCCTACGAGCAGTACTTC. The encoded protein is CASSGGRSSYEQYF.

V is TRBV4-3 and J is TRBJ2-1, with 11 bases that match TRBD1. CDR3 length equals 18 residues. The junction had 19 bases not matched to a gene; V was cut back by 5 bases and J by 10 bases. Per the germline V gene, CDR1 is LGHNA and CDR2 is YSLEER. CDR3 DNA: TGCGCCAGCAGCACCGGGACAGGGGGGACTAGGGCCAAAGGGGAGCAGTTCTTC. Protein product: CASSTGTGGTRAKGEQFF.

This chain's CDR3 is CASRLADTGELFF. CDR3 DNA sequence: TGTGCCAGCAGGCTAGCGGACACCGGGGAGCTGTTTTTT. V gene TRBV7-3 combines with J gene TRBJ2-2; 7 bases agree with TRBD2. The germline V gene encodes CDR1 SGHTA and CDR2 FQGTGA. This CDR3 contains 13 residues. Trimming at V came to 6 bases and at J to 3 bases, leaving 1 base not matched to a gene.

V is TRBV7-6 and J is TRBJ2-1; D perhaps matches TRBD2 (5 bases). The CDR3 contains 14 residues. V was clipped by 5 bases and J by 7 bases, with 15 bases between them. Germline V gene sequence: CDR1 SGHVS, CDR2 FNYEAQ. CDR3 DNA: TGTGCCAGCAGCGATACGGTTTCGGGGAATGAGCAGTTCTTC. Protein product: CASSDTVSGNEQFF.

This chain uses TRBV6-5 with TRBJ2-5; no clear D gene. This CDR3 has 16 amino acids. Trimming removed 0 bases at V and 5 bases at J, with 16 bases between. Germline CDR1 reads MNHEY; CDR2 reads SVGAGI. CDR3 sequence (DNA): TGTGCCAGCAGTTACTCCCGGCCAGGTCTGGGGGAGACCCAGTACTTC. It yields the protein CASSYSRPGLGETQYF.

CDR3 protein: CASMGTPDNQPQHF. For the CDR3, the DNA is TGTGCCAGCATGGGGACTCCTGACAATCAGCCCCAGCATTTT. The V call is TRBV6-1, the J call TRBJ1-5; maybe TRBD1 (5 bases). Germline CDR1 reads MNHNS; CDR2 reads SASEGT. The V gene lost 7 bases and the J gene lost 3 bases, with 13 bases spanning the gap. The CDR3 has 14 residues.

The V gene is TRBV7-9, the J gene TRBJ2-5; 10 nucleotides line up with TRBD1. Per the germline V gene, CDR1 is SEHNR and CDR2 is FQNEAQ (reference sequence). This CDR3 is built from 14 residues. Losses at the gene ends were 4 bases for V and 3 bases for J; bases not matched to a gene: 2. The CDR3 loop reads CASSSTGGKETQYF. CDR3 DNA: TGTGCCAGCAGCTCGACAGGGGGCAAAGAGACCCAGTACTTC.

The gene calls are TRBV6-4 and TRBJ2-1; TRBD2 matches 8 bases. Germline CDR1 is MRHNA and CDR2 is SNTAGT. V lost 2 bases and J lost 3; bases outside the gene matches: 6. The CDR3 has 16 amino acids. As DNA, the CDR3 is TGTGCCAGCAGTGACGGTACGGGAGGGGGCTACAATGAGCAGTTCTTC. Its translation is CASSDGTGGGYNEQFF.

The chain recombines TRBV4-1 with TRBJ2-1; TRBD2 matches at 7 bases. The CDR3 has 15 residues. J gave up 8 bases and V 4 bases, and 11 bases lay outside the gene matches. The germline CDR1 and CDR2 sequences are MGHRA and YSYEKL. The CDR3 here is CASSLSPGLVDEQFF. CDR3 DNA: TGCGCCAGCAGCCTCTCTCCCGGACTAGTCGATGAGCAGTTCTTC.